A single sample gave rise to the 12 T cell receptor beta chains below, sequenced in a study of T cells after yellow fever vaccination. TCRdb reprocessed the 5' RACE reads with MiXCR, giving one entry per CDR3 protein. The sample shows around 150,000 distinct CDR3 sequences, around 7.3% of them seen only once. The sample consisted of CD4+ T cells sorted from PBMCs, taken 5 days after the first yellow fever vaccination. The origin of the receptors is a man younger than 35 who received the YFV17D yellow fever vaccine.

A word on this clonotype: One end of the junction does not line up with germline, which may come from a read error. This chain uses TRBV5-1 with TRBJ2-5, with TRBD1 identical over 10 bases. There are 14 residues in the CDR3. Germline V lookup: CDR1 SGHRS, CDR2 YFSETQ. The CDR3 sequence is CATSSGQGQETQYF. The CDR3 DNA reads as TGCGCCACCAGCTCGGGACAGGGGCAAGAGACCCAGTACTTC.

This clonotype has ten or more counts. The chain couples TRBV7-2 to TRBJ2-7; 8 bases match TRBD1. V trimming: 4 bases; J trimming: 6 bases; junction bases outside the gene matches: 8. The CDR3 is 14 amino acids. CDR1 SGHTA and CDR2 FQGNSA come from the germline V gene. The CDR3 nucleotides read TGTGCCAGCAGCTCACCACTTGACAGGGGCGAGCAGTACTTC. Translating gives CASSSPLDRGEQYF. Based on the CDR3 plus reference TRBV7-2 and TRBJ2-7, the full variable domain is GAGVSQSPSNKVTEKGKDVELRCDPISGHTALYWYRQSLGQGLEFLIYFQGNSAPDKSGLPSDRFSAERTGGSVSTLTIQRTQQEDSAVYLCASSSPLDRGEQYFGPGTRLTVT.

The sample holds a few counts of this clonotype. CDR3 DNA: TGTGCCATCAGCCAGGGCGTGGGAAAACTGTTTTTT. Translating gives CAISQGVGKLFF. V gene TRBV10-3 combines with J gene TRBJ1-4; a weak D match, TRBD1 (5 bases). CDR3 size: 12 residues. From germline, CDR1 is ENHRY and CDR2 SYGVKD. Between the trimmed V and J ends, which lost 6 bases and 10 bases, there was a span of 12 bases.

J is TRBJ1-1 and V is TRBV7-9, with a tentative D call TRBD1 (6 bases). The CDR3 loop spans 14 amino acids. The V gene's germline CDR1 is SEHNR and CDR2 FQNEAQ (reference sequence). V dropped 5 bases and J dropped 1 base, with 11 bases sitting between them. CDR3 sequence reads: CASSPRTANTEAFF. Here the CDR3 DNA reads TGTGCCAGCAGCCCCAGGACAGCGAACACTGAAGCTTTCTTT.

This clonotype was seen repeatedly, ten times or more. The CDR3 nucleotides read TGTGCCAGCAGCTTAGCAGCTAGCGCAGATACGCAGTATTTT. It encodes CASSLAASADTQYF. The chain carries TRBV11-1 and TRBJ2-3, with TRBD2 as a possible D gene (6 bases). The CDR3 has 14 residues. V was trimmed by 0 bases and J by 4 bases, leaving 8 bases between them. Germline V gene lookup returns CDR1 SGHAT and CDR2 FQDESV (reference sequence).

The V call is TRBV25-1, the J call TRBJ2-3; D not resolved. The ends were cut back, 5 bases at V and 2 bases at J, with 5 bases in the middle. There are 12 residues in the CDR3. Germline V gene data show CDR1 as MGHDK and CDR2 as SYGVNS. The CDR3 DNA is TGTGCCAGCAGTACAGACACAGATACGCAGTATTTT. It codes for CASSTDTDTQYF. The full variable domain, completed using reference TRBV25-1 and TRBJ2-3, is EADIYQTPRYLVIGTGKKITLECSQTMGHDKMYWYQQDPGMELHLIHYSYGVNSTEKGDLSSESTVSRIRTEHFPLTLESARPSHTSQYLCASSTDTDTQYFGPGTRLTVL.

This clonotype has a count of ten or more. DNA for the CDR3: TGCGCCAGCAGCCACACGCGTGGACTAGCGGGGGGCCCGAGCTCCTACAATGAGCAGTTCTTC. This encodes CASSHTRGLAGGPSSYNEQFF. The chain employs TRBV5-1 and TRBJ2-1, with 14 bases lining up with TRBD2. The ends lost 4 bases at V and 0 bases at J; junction bases unmatched: 15. This CDR3 is 21 amino acids long. The V gene's germline CDR1 is SGHRS and CDR2 YFSETQ.

The V gene is TRBV11-3, the J gene TRBJ2-1; TRBD2 matches 8 bases. V was pared by 5 bases and J by 5 bases, with 11 bases of the junction left unmatched. In germline, CDR1 is SGHNT, CDR2 YENEEA. The length of the CDR3 is 16 residues. CDR3 nucleotides: TGTGCCAGCAGCGTACTCGGGACTAGTGGGCACAATGAGCAGTTCTTC. It specifies CASSVLGTSGHNEQFF.

This clonotype was counted a few times. The chain joins TRBV2 to TRBJ1-6, with TRBD1 identical over 8 bases. V dropped 6 bases and J dropped 9; count of bases not matched to a gene: 7. In germline, CDR1 is SNHLY, CDR2 FYNNEI. This CDR3 has 14 residues. The CDR3 sequence is CASSLRQGTSPLHF. CDR3 coding DNA: TGTGCCAGCAGCCTGAGACAGGGGACTTCACCCCTCCACTTT.

This clonotype has only a few counts. The V and J genes are TRBV20-1 and TRBJ2-3; possibly TRBD2 for D (7 bases). The CDR3 has 16 amino acids. Germline V lookup: CDR1 DFQATT, CDR2 SNEGSKA (reference sequence). Trimming stripped 2 bases from V and 2 bases from J, with 17 bases between. The CDR3 is CSARTTGGFNTDTQYF. The CDR3 DNA reads as TGCAGTGCTAGAACTACGGGGGGCTTTAACACAGATACGCAGTATTTT.

This clonotype was seen a handful of times. V and J are TRBV4-3 and TRBJ2-3, with 9 bases identical to TRBD2. The CDR3 is made up of 17 amino acids. Germline trimming cut 0 bases from V and 5 bases from J; bases unmatched to any gene: 9. The germline CDR1 and CDR2 sequences are LGHNA and YSLEER. CDR3 bases: TGCGCCAGCAGCCAAGATGGGGTAGCGGGAGCGGGAGATACGCAGTATTTT. This codes for CASSQDGVAGAGDTQYF.

This clonotype was observed a few times. This chain uses TRBV7-2 with TRBJ1-4; 10 nucleotides line up with TRBD1. The germline V gene has CDR1 SGHTA and CDR2 FQGNSA. With 5 bases clipped from V and 8 bases from J, the junction kept 11 bases outside the gene matches. The CDR3 runs to 16 residues. The CDR3 reads CASSAQTGGAGEKLFF. CDR3 nucleotide sequence: TGTGCCAGCAGCGCCCAGACAGGGGGCGCGGGGGAAAAACTGTTTTTT. Combining the CDR3 with reference TRBV7-2 and TRBJ1-4 gives the whole variable domain GAGVSQSPSNKVTEKGKDVELRCDPISGHTALYWYRQSLGQGLEFLIYFQGNSAPDKSGLPSDRFSAERTGGSVSTLTIQRTQQEDSAVYLCASSAQTGGAGEKLFFGSGTQLSVL.